The 28 T cell receptor beta chains in this list originate from one sample, sequenced in a study of blood T cells in healthy people across ages. Alongside a J-beta primer mix, a sample-barcoded 5' primer served in a second PCR lasting roughly 6 to 11 cycles. MiXCR, applied by TCRdb to the 5' RACE reads, yields one record per CDR3 protein. Here the sample spans 1,300,000 or so distinct CDR3 sequences, roughly 60% being singletons. Sequencing was done on a sample of blood. The receptors shown here come from a man aged 18-30 years in good health.

This sequence joins TRBV12-3 or TRBV12-4 and TRBJ2-7, with a possible D match to TRBD1 (5 bases). The CDR3 covers 15 residues. Between the trimmed V and J ends, which lost 5 bases and 2 bases, there was a span of 16 bases. CDR3 DNA: TGTGCCAGCAGTCTCCCCCGGACACCGCCCTACGAGCAGTACTTC. Translating gives CASSLPRTPPYEQYF.

This sequence joins TRBV25-1 and TRBJ2-2; no definite D call. The CDR3 length is 12 residues. CDR1 and CDR2 (germline): MGHDK, SYGVNS. The V end lost 8 bases, the J end lost 6 bases, and 10 bases lay between the germline ends. The CDR3 bases are TGTGCCAGCGGACGACATGCCGGGGAGCTGTTTTTT. Its translation is CASGRHAGELFF.

V is TRBV7-8 and J is TRBJ2-3; 8 bases match TRBD2. The CDR3 covers 16 residues. Per germline, CDR1 SGHVS and CDR2 FQNEAQ. The trim removed 5 bases at V and 7 bases at J, leaving 14 bases unmatched. CDR3 in DNA: TGTGCCAGCAGCGAGGACTCAGCGGGAGAGCGATATACGCAGTATTTT. Translated: CASSEDSAGERYTQYF.

CDR3 sequence reads: CSFQITGELFF. The DNA for the CDR3 is TGCAGCTTTCAAATCACCGGGGAGCTGTTTTTT. This chain links TRBV29-1 with TRBJ2-2; D unclear. The ends were cut back, 8 bases at V and 4 bases at J, with 8 bases in the middle. Germline CDR1 reads SQVTM; CDR2 reads ANQGSEA. CDR3 size: 11 residues.

This chain connects TRBV28 to TRBJ2-3; 9 bases align to TRBD2. Trimming cost V 1 base and J 4 bases; bases outside gene matches: 9. Per the germline V gene, CDR1 is MDHEN and CDR2 is SYDVKM. The CDR3 totals 17 residues. In DNA form, the CDR3 reads TGTGCCAGCAGTTTATTAGCCCTAGCGGGGAACTCAGATACGCAGTATTTT. Its translation: CASSLLALAGNSDTQYF.

This clonotype has a single count. J is TRBJ2-3 and V is TRBV6-6; D possibly corresponds to TRBD2 (5 bases). Trimming shortened V by 9 bases and J by 2 bases, and 12 bases separated the two germline ends. The CDR3 contains 13 residues. Germline-derived CDR1 and CDR2 are MNHNY and SVGAGI (reference sequence). DNA for the CDR3: TGTGCCAGATTTGGAGCGGTCACAGATACGCAGTATTTT. This encodes CARFGAVTDTQYF.

J is TRBJ2-1 and V is TRBV4-2; D is undetermined. Germline-derived CDR1 and CDR2 are LGHNA and YNFKEQ. Trimming took off 1 base at V and 9 bases at J, with 7 bases between the two ends. This CDR3 region has 12 residues. CDR3 residues: CASSQGPLEQFF. CDR3 DNA: TGTGCCAGCAGCCAAGGCCCCCTTGAGCAGTTCTTC.

The chain combines TRBV6-2 or TRBV6-3 with TRBJ1-6; the D is unclear. Trimming took off 8 bases at V and 0 bases at J, with 14 bases between the two ends. The CDR3 runs to 16 residues. The germline V gene encodes CDR1 MNHEY and CDR2 SVGEGT. The CDR3 loop reads CASHDIKSSYNSPLHF. Here the CDR3 DNA reads TGTGCCAGCCATGACATCAAAAGCTCCTATAATTCACCCCTCCACTTT.

The rearrangement uses TRBV12-5 and TRBJ2-7; 10 nucleotides agree with TRBD2. Germline V gene lookup returns CDR1 LGHNT and CDR2 FRNRAP. Trimming removed 6 bases from V and 1 base from J; junction bases left unmatched: 6. This CDR3 is built from 15 residues. In DNA form, the CDR3 reads TGTGCTAGTGGGGGGCTAGCGGGAGTGTCCTACGAGCAGTACTTC. Its translation: CASGGLAGVSYEQYF. Full variable domain (rest looked up from reference TRBV12-5 and TRBJ2-7): DARVTQTPRHKVTEMGQEVTMRCQPILGHNTVFWYRQTMMQGLELLAYFRNRAPLDDSGMPKDRFSAEMPDATLATLKIQPSEPRDSAVYFCASGGLAGVSYEQYFGPGTRLTVT.

The rearrangement joins TRBV6-6 to TRBJ2-4, with 7 bases aligning to TRBD2. CDR3 length: 11 residues. Germline V lookup: CDR1 MNHNY, CDR2 SVGAGI (reference sequence). Unmatched junction bases numbered 3, after V lost 2 bases and J lost 14 bases. The DNA for the CDR3 is TGTGCCAGCAGTTACGGGGGGGATAAGTACTTC. Residues: CASSYGGDKYF.

The gene calls are TRBV20-1 and TRBJ1-5, with unresolved D. The V gene's germline CDR1 is DFQATT and CDR2 SNEGSKA (reference sequence). Trimming took 3 bases from V and 6 from J, leaving 12 bases between them. The CDR3 totals 13 residues. The CDR3 here is CSASPGMGQPQHF. In DNA form, the CDR3 reads TGCAGTGCTAGCCCGGGGATGGGTCAGCCCCAGCATTTT.

J is TRBJ2-7 and V is TRBV19; D ambiguous. With the DNA end fitting TRBJ2-5 better, the J assignment may be wrong. The CDR3 has 14 residues. Germline CDR1 LNHDA, CDR2 SQIVND (reference sequence). CDR3 sequence (DNA): TGTGCCAGTAGTCCGCACTATACGCAAGAGACCCAGTACTTC. It is translated as CASSPHYTQETQYF.

The chain uses TRBV29-1 and TRBJ2-5, with 9 positions matching TRBD1. With the DNA end fitting TRBJ2-7 better, the J assignment may be wrong. CDR1 is SQVTM and CDR2 is ANQGSEA in the germline V gene. CDR3 length: 14 amino acids. The CDR3 bases are TGCAGCGTTGAAGTCCTGGGACAGGGAGACGAGCAGTACTTC. Translated, it gives CSVEVLGQGDEQYF.

The gene calls are TRBV28 and TRBJ2-3; D is perhaps TRBD1 (6 bases). Germline assignment: CDR1 MDHEN and CDR2 SYDVKM. V was shortened by 6 bases and J by 5 bases, with 12 bases between the two germline ends. CDR3 length: 13 amino acids. CDR3 in DNA: TGTGCCAGCAGAAGAACGGGACAAGATACGCAGTATTTT. Translating it yields CASRRTGQDTQYF.

CDR3 loop: CASSETAYAEQYF. Here the CDR3 DNA reads TGTGCCAGCAGTGAGACAGCATACGCTGAGCAGTACTTC. The chain couples TRBV25-1 to TRBJ2-7; tentative D call: TRBD1 (5 bases). The CDR3 is 13 amino acids. V lost 3 bases to trimming and J lost 7 bases, with 13 bases between them. Germline CDR1 reads MGHDK; CDR2 reads SYGVNS.

The chain employs TRBV21-1 and TRBJ1-1; the table's D gene call, TRBD1, was not cross checked with the DNA. TRBV21-1 is tagged as a pseudogene. The CDR3 totals 17 residues. CDR3 sequence reads: CASSSGTELKLNTEAFF. CDR3 DNA sequence: TGTGCCAGCAGCAGCGGGACAGAGCTCAAACTGAACACTGAAGCTTTCTTT.

The chain has TRBV4-3 and TRBJ2-3; D gene ambiguous. The germline gives CDR1 LGHNA, CDR2 YSLEER. The CDR3 extends over 15 amino acids. V lost 1 base and J lost 2, with 10 bases in between. CDR3 sequence: CASSQGSDFTDTQYF. CDR3 DNA sequence: TGCGCCAGCAGCCAAGGGTCTGACTTCACAGATACGCAGTATTTT.

This chain connects TRBV5-1 to TRBJ2-1; TRBD2 aligns across 8 bases. The V segment lost 0 bases and the J segment 6 bases; nucleotides outside the gene matches: 8. This CDR3 has 16 amino acids. The germline V gene has CDR1 SGHRS and CDR2 YFSETQ. The CDR3 sequence is CASSLAGGVGSNEQFF. In DNA, the CDR3 is TGCGCCAGCAGCTTGGCCGGGGGGGTTGGAAGCAATGAGCAGTTCTTC. Filled out from reference TRBV5-1 and TRBJ2-1, the complete variable domain reads KAGVTQTPRYLIKTRGQQVTLSCSPISGHRSVSWYQQTPGQGLQFLFEYFSETQRNKGNFPGRFSGRQFSNSRSEMNVSTLELGDSALYLCASSLAGGVGSNEQFFGPGTRLTVL.

This clonotype was seen only once. A single base separates this from a much larger clone, so it may be a read error. This sequence joins TRBV12-3 or TRBV12-4 and TRBJ2-2, with unresolved D. The CDR3 has 11 residues. Trimming took off 10 bases at V and 3 bases at J, with 6 bases between the two ends. The CDR3 reads CANRYTGELFF. The CDR3 DNA is TGTGCCAACAGATACACCGGGGAGCTGTTTTTT.

The rearrangement links TRBV6-1 to TRBJ2-2; tentatively, D is TRBD2 (6 bases). This CDR3 comprises 14 residues. Germline V gene sequence: CDR1 MNHNS, CDR2 SASEGT. V lost 4 bases to trimming and J lost 7 bases, with 13 bases between them. This CDR3 is CASSASLAIGELFF. The CDR3 DNA is TGTGCCAGCAGTGCCTCACTAGCTATCGGGGAGCTGTTTTTT.

This rearrangement joins TRBV10-3 to TRBJ2-7; either TRBD1 or TRBD2 may supply D (5 bases each). Trimming shortened V by 4 bases and J by 2 bases, and 15 bases separated the two germline ends. The CDR3 loop spans 15 amino acids. Germline CDR1 ENHRY, CDR2 SYGVKD. The CDR3 DNA is TGTGCCATCAGTGGTCGGGACGGATCTGCCTACGAGCAGTACTTC. It codes for CAISGRDGSAYEQYF.

This clonotype was counted between two and nine times. This chain uses TRBV11-2 with TRBJ1-2; D is possibly TRBD1 (6 bases). The CDR3 loop spans 13 amino acids. Germline CDR1 and CDR2: SGHAT and FQNNGV. V lost 6 bases, J lost 4 bases, and 12 bases lay in between. The CDR3 coding sequence is TGTGCCAGCAGGGCCGGGGGGGCCTATGGCTACACCTTC. Protein: CASRAGGAYGYTF. Combining the CDR3 with reference TRBV11-2 and TRBJ1-2 gives the whole variable domain EAGVAQSPRYKIIEKRQSVAFWCNPISGHATLYWYQQILGQGPKLLIQFQNNGVVDDSQLPKDRFSAERLKGVDSTLKIQPAKLEDSAVYLCASRAGGAYGYTFGSGTRLTVV.

The sample holds a few counts of this clonotype. This chain uses TRBV12-3 or TRBV12-4 with TRBJ1-5; D gene unclear. The CDR3 is 16 residues long. The V end lost 0 bases, the J end lost 3 bases, and 12 bases lay between the germline ends. The DNA for the CDR3 is TGTGCCAGCAGTTTAGCGCAGTCAGCTTTCAATCAGCCCCAGCATTTT. This codes for CASSLAQSAFNQPQHF.

This clonotype was seen only a few times. This sequence joins TRBV28 and TRBJ2-7; possibly TRBD1 for D (6 bases). The V gene's germline CDR1 is MDHEN and CDR2 SYDVKM. The CDR3 has 14 amino acids. Trimming removed 7 bases from V and 0 bases from J, with 13 bases in between. The CDR3 loop is CASILQGSSYEQYF. CDR3 DNA sequence: TGTGCCAGCATTCTCCAGGGGAGCTCCTACGAGCAGTACTTC. The complete variable domain, with remaining parts taken from reference TRBV28 and TRBJ2-7, reads DVKVTQSSRYLVKRTGEKVFLECVQDMDHENMFWYRQDPGLGLRLIYFSYDVKMKEKGDIPEGYSVSREKKERFSLILESASTNQTSMYLCASILQGSSYEQYFGPGTRLTVT.

The chain couples TRBV29-1 to TRBJ2-1; weak D call: TRBD2 (7 bases). The length of the CDR3 is 14 residues. CDR1 and CDR2 from the germline V gene are SQVTM and ANQGSEA. Trimming removed 7 bases from V and 5 bases from J, with 18 bases in between. CDR3 loop: CSATGGRGNNEQFF. The CDR3 nucleotides are TGCAGCGCCACGGGGGGCCGAGGGAACAATGAGCAGTTCTTC.

This clonotype occurred a few times. The chain links TRBV10-3 to TRBJ1-1, with 7 bases aligning to TRBD1. CDR1 and CDR2 (germline): ENHRY, SYGVKD. CDR3 length equals 15 residues. Losses at the gene ends were 2 bases for V and 8 bases for J; bases not matched to a gene: 11. This chain's CDR3 is CAISEKTGFRFEAFF. CDR3 DNA: TGTGCCATCAGTGAGAAGACAGGGTTTCGTTTCGAAGCTTTCTTT.

The genes are TRBV28 and TRBJ1-1; 7 bases agree with TRBD1. CDR1 and CDR2 from the germline V gene are MDHEN and SYDVKM. Trimming cost V 5 bases and J 3 bases; bases outside gene matches: 12. This CDR3 comprises 16 residues. The CDR3 reads CASSHRQGRWDTEAFF. The CDR3 bases are TGTGCCAGCAGTCACAGACAGGGTCGTTGGGACACTGAAGCTTTCTTT.

The chain uses TRBV14 and TRBJ1-1; 7 bases agree with TRBD1. The CDR3 covers 15 residues. Germline V gives CDR1 SGHDN, CDR2 FVKESK. V was pared by 0 bases and J by 1 base, with 2 bases of the junction left unmatched. The CDR3 here is CASSQDEGANTEAFF. The CDR3 DNA reads as TGTGCCAGCAGCCAAGATGAGGGGGCGAACACTGAAGCTTTCTTT. The full variable domain, rest sourced from reference TRBV14 and TRBJ1-1, is EAGVTQFPSHSVIEKGQTVTLRCDPISGHDNLYWYRRVMGKEIKFLLHFVKESKQDESGMPNNRFLAERTGGTYSTLKVQPAELEDSGVYFCASSQDEGANTEAFFGQGTRLTVV.